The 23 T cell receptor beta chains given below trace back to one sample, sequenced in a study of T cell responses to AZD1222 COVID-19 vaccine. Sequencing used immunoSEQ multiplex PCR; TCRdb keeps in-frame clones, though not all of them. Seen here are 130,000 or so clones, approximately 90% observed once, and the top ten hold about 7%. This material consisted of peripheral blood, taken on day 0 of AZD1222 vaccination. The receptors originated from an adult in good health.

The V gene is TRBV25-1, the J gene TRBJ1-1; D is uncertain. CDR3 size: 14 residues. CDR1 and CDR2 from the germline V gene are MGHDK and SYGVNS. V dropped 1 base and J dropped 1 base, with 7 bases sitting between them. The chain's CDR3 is CASSEWTANTEAFF. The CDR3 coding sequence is TGTGCCAGCAGTGAATGGACGGCGAACACTGAAGCTTTCTTT.

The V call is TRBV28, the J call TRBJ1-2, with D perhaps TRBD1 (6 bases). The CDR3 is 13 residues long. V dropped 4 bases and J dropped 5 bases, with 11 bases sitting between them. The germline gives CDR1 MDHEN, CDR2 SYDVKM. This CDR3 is CASSSETGYGYTF. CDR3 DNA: TGTGCCAGCAGTTCAGAGACAGGATATGGCTACACCTTC.

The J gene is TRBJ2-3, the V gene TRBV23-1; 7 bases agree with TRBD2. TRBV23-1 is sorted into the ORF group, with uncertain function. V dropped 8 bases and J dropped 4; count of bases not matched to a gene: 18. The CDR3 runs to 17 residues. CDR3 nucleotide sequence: TGCGCCAGCTACACGCTAGGGGCGGGAGTGGGCCCAGATACGCAGTATTTT. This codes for CASYTLGAGVGPDTQYF.

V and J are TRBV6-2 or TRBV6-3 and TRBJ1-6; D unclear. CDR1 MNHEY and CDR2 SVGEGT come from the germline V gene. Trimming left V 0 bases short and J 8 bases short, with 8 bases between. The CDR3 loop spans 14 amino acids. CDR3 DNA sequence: TGTGCCAGCAGTTACTCCGAGGGCCATTCACCCCTCCACTTT. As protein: CASSYSEGHSPLHF.

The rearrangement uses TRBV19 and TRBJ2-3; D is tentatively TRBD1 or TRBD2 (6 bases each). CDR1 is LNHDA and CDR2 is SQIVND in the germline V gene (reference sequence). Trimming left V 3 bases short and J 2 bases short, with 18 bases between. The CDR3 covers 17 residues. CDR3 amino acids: CASSIRVGGGFTDTQYF. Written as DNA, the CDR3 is TGTGCCAGTAGTATCCGCGTTGGAGGGGGATTCACAGATACGCAGTATTTT.

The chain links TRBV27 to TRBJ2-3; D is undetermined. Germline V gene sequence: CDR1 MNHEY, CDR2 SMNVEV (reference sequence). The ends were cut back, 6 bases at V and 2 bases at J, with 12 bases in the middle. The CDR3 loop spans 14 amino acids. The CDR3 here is CASSFSGFTDTQYF. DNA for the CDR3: TGTGCCAGCAGCTTCAGTGGATTCACAGATACGCAGTATTTT.

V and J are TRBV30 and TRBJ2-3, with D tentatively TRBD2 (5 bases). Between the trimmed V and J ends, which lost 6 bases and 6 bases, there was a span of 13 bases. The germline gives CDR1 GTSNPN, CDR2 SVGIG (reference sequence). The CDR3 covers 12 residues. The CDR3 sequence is CACKTNTDTQYF. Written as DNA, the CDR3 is TGTGCCTGCAAGACTAACACTGATACGCAGTATTTT.

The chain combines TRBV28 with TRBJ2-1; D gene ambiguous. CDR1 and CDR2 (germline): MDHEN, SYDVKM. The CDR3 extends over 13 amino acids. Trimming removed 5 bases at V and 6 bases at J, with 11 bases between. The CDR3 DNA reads TGTGCCAGCAGTCCCACGCACAGCAATGAGCAGTTCTTC. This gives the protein CASSPTHSNEQFF.

Written as DNA, the CDR3 is TGTGCCAGCAGCTTATCGGGAGCTCGCACAGATACGCAGTATTTT. This translates into CASSLSGARTDTQYF. The chain links TRBV11-2 to TRBJ2-3, with D possibly matching TRBD2 (6 bases). The germline V and J ends were trimmed by 2 bases and 1 base, with 10 bases remaining between them. Germline V CDR1 and CDR2: SGHAT, FQNNGV. There are 15 residues in the CDR3.

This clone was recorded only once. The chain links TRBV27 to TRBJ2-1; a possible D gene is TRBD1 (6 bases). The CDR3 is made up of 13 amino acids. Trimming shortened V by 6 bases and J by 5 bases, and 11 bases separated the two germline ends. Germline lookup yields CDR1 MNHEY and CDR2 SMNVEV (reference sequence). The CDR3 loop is CASRNQGNNEQFF. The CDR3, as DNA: TGTGCCAGCAGGAACCAGGGGAACAATGAGCAGTTCTTC.

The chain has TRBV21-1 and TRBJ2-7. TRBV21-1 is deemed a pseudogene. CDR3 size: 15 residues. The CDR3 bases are TGTGCCAGCGGCCTCATGGGACGGCCTTCCTACGAGCAGTACTTC. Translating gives CASGLMGRPSYEQYF.

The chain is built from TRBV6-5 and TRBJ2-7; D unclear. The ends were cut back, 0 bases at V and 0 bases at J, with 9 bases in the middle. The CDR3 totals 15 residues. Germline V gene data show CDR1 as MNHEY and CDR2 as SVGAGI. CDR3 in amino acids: CASSYSWISSYEQYF. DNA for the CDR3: TGTGCCAGCAGTTACTCCTGGATTAGCTCCTACGAGCAGTACTTC.

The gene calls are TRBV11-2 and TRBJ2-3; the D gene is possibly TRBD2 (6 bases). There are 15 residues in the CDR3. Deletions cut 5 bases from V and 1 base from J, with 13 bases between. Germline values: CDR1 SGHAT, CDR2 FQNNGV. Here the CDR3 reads CASSLLIAGTDTQYF. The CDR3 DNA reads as TGTGCCAGCAGCCTGCTAATAGCGGGCACAGATACGCAGTATTTT.

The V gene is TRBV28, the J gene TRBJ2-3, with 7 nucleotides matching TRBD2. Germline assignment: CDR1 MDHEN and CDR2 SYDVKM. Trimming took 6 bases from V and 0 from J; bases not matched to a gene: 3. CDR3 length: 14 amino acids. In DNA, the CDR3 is TGTGCCAGCAGGGGAGGGACTAGCACAGATACGCAGTATTTT. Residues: CASRGGTSTDTQYF.

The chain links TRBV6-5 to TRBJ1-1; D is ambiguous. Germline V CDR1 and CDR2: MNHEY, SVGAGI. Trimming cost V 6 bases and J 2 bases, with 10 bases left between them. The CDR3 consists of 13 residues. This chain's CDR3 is CASRQFTNTEAFF. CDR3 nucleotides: TGTGCCAGCAGACAATTTACCAACACTGAAGCTTTCTTT.

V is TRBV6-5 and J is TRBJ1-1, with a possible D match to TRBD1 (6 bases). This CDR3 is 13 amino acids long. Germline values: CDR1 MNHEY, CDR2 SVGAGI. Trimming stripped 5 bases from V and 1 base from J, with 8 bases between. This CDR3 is CASSRGGNTEAFF. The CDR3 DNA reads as TGTGCCAGCAGTCGAGGGGGGAACACTGAAGCTTTCTTT.

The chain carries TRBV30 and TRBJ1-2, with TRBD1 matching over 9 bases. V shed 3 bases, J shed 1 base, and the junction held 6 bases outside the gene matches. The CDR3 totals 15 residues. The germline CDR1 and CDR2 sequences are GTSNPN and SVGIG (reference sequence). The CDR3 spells CAWRVWGQGNYGYTF. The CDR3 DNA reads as TGTGCCTGGAGGGTTTGGGGACAGGGTAACTATGGCTACACCTTC.

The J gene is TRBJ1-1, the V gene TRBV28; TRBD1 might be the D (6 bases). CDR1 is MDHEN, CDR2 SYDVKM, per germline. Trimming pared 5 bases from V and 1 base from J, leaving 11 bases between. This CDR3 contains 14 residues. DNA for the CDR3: TGTGCCAGCAGTCTCCCGGGACAGAACACTGAAGCTTTCTTT. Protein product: CASSLPGQNTEAFF.

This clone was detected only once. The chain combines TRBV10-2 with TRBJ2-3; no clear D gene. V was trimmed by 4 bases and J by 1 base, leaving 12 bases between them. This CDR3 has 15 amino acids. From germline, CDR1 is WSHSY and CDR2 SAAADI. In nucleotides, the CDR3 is TGCGCCAGCAGTGGGACCCTAGGCGGCACAGATACGCAGTATTTT. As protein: CASSGTLGGTDTQYF.

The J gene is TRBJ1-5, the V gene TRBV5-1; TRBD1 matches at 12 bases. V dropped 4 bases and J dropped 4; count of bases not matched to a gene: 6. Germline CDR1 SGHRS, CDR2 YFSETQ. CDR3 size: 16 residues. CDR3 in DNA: TGCGCCAGCAGCCCGGGGGACAGGGGGCGGAATCAGCCCCAGCATTTT. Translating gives CASSPGDRGRNQPQHF. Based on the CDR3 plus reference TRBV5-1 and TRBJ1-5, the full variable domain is KAGVTQTPRYLIKTRGQQVTLSCSPISGHRSVSWYQQTPGQGLQFLFEYFSETQRNKGNFPGRFSGRQFSNSRSEMNVSTLELGDSALYLCASSPGDRGRNQPQHFGDGTRLSIL.

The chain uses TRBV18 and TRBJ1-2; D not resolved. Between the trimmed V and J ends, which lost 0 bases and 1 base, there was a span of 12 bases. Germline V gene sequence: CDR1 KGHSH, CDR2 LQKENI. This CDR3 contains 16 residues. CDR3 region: CASSPPPVLNNYGYTF. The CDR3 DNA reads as TGTGCCAGCTCACCACCTCCCGTATTGAATAACTATGGCTACACCTTC.

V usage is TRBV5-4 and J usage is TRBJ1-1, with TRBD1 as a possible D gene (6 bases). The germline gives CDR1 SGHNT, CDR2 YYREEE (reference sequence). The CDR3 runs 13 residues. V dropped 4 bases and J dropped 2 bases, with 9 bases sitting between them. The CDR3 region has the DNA TGTGCCAGCAGCCCGGACAGCAACACTGAAGCTTTCTTT. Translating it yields CASSPDSNTEAFF. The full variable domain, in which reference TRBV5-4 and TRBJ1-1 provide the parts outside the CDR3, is ETGVTQSPTHLIKTRGQQVTLRCSSQSGHNTVSWYQQALGQGPQFIFQYYREEENGRGNFPPRFSGLQFPNYSSELNVNALELDDSALYLCASSPDSNTEAFFGQGTRLTVV.

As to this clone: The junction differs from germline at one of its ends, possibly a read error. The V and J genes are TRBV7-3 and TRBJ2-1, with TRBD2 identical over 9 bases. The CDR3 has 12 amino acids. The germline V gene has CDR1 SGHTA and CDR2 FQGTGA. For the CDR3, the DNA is TGTGCCAGCAGCGATTTTAGCGGGAGAGTGGTCTTC. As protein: CASSDFSGRVVF.